This T cell receptor beta chain was recorded in a study of T cells in Graves' hyperthyroidism and ophthalmopathy. This CDR3 region has 16 residues. The V end lost 0 bases, the J end lost 0 bases, and 13 bases lay between the germline ends. Germline assignment: CDR1 GTSNPN and CDR2 SVGIG (reference sequence). Amplified TCR beta CDR3 regions came from RNA transcripts. A set of HTBI primers served as the primers for a first-round RT-PCR of the TCR CDR3. TCRdb independently ran MiXCR on the multiplex PCR reads; one entry per CDR3 protein. The table shows 600,000 to 650,000 distinct CDR3 sequences, with about 16% occurring only once. The table lists this clonotype with many counts. It was considered stable Graves' hyperthyroidism when ophthalmopathy did not progress within 18 months. Hyperthyroidism had been newly diagnosed in patients aged 18 to 65, and its duration was under 2 months. In making diagnoses, clinical symptoms, serum thyroxine and TRAb, thyroid ultrasound and orbital computed tomography were all used.

The chain links TRBV30 to TRBJ2-3; D might be TRBD2 (6 bases). This TCR was sampled from a woman between 25 and 40 years old with Graves' hyperthyroidism. Sequenced material: blood. The CDR3 region has the DNA TGTGCCTGGAGTGTGGGAACTAGCAGTAGCACAGATACGCAGTATTTT. It is translated as CAWSVGTSSSTDTQYF.